A selection of T cell receptor beta chains follows, all from one sample in a study of OX40 agonist ivuxolimab in advanced cancers. Sequencing used immunoSEQ multiplex PCR; TCRdb keeps in-frame clones, though not all of them. The data hold approximately 76,000 clones, with roughly 90% observed a single time. Specimen: CD4+ or CD8+ T cells sorted from blood, collected in a trial of the OX40 agonist ivuxolimab. These receptors were collected from an adult with an advanced solid tumor such as melanoma, head and neck, liver or kidney cancer. Each CDR3 is given without its conserved first and last residue. The D gene is left open where the match is weak.

J	V	length	D	CDR3
TRBJ2-7	TRBV4-2	13	TRBD1	ASSQGGQATYEQY
TRBJ2-7	TRBV11-2	13	-	ASSARSQKTYEQY
TRBJ2-7	TRBV5-5	12	-	ASSFTRFTYEQY
TRBJ2-3	TRBV10-3	15	-	AISESKGGVSLDTQY
TRBJ1-1	TRBV30	11	-	AWSVGGNTEAF
TRBJ2-5	TRBV7-6	16	TRBD2	ASSPGSSGGMGFETQY
TRBJ1-2	TRBV6-5	12	TRBD1	ASSSTGSVGGYT
TRBJ2-2	TRBV30	13	-	ASFLAAGGTGELF
TRBJ1-4	TRBV27	13	-	ASSLSIGTGEKLF
TRBJ1-1	TRBV28	13	-	ASSLYPGANTEAF
TRBJ2-1	TRBV5-1	12	-	ASRSGITYNEQF
TRBJ2-1	TRBV28	13	-	ASSLIGSAYNEQF
TRBJ2-7	TRBV28	10	-	ASSLTVYEQY
TRBJ2-3	TRBV5-1	12	-	ASSLSASTDTQY
TRBJ2-5	TRBV6-6	12	TRBD1	ASSPDREGETQY
TRBJ1-5	TRBV11-3	14	-	ASSLIRTDSNQPQH
TRBJ1-1	TRBV19	12	-	ASKGGQRNTEAF
TRBJ2-2	TRBV7-8	14	TRBD2	ASSSGAAGVAGELF
TRBJ1-5	TRBV15	12	TRBD1	ATSRDDRDQPQH
TRBJ2-1	TRBV5-1	13	TRBD2	ASSFQAGGPGEQF
TRBJ1-1	TRBV6-6	11	-	ASSYPGGAEAF
TRBJ2-6	TRBV28	13	-	ASRRASSGANVLT
TRBJ2-2	TRBV9	14	-	ASSVGGTGWVGELF
TRBJ1-2	TRBV6-5	11	TRBD1	ASRSTGPYGYT
TRBJ2-3	TRBV9	15	TRBD2	ASSQATSGRGEDTQY
TRBJ2-5	TRBV2	11	-	ASSPDEGGTQY
TRBJ1-3	TRBV6-5	13	-	ASSYSTGTGNTIY
TRBJ2-7	TRBV5-4	12	-	ASSSRLQGNEQY
TRBJ2-3	TRBV30	13	-	AWGEAVMFTDTQY
TRBJ2-3	TRBV11-2	10	-	ASSAIGDTQY
TRBJ2-1	TRBV5-1	12	-	ASSSGRAHNEQF
TRBJ2-7	TRBV6-6	12	TRBD1	ASSGGQRDYEQY
TRBJ2-1	TRBV7-3	13	-	ASSQDGQKFNEQF
TRBJ1-1	TRBV7-9	11	-	ASSLAESTEAF
TRBJ2-6	TRBV6-4	12	-	ASRLSSGANVLT
TRBJ1-5	TRBV5-5	11	-	ARPGGAQGPQH
TRBJ1-5	TRBV10-3	11	-	AITAGQNQPQH
TRBJ1-5	TRBV19	14	TRBD1	ASSIDKGARNQPQH
TRBJ1-5	TRBV27	12	-	ASAQTGARQPQH
TRBJ2-5	TRBV10-3	10	-	AISDYGSGQY
TRBJ2-5	TRBV27	11	-	ASSAGGWETQY
TRBJ2-5	TRBV7-2	11	-	ASSFGQGRAQY
TRBJ2-1	TRBV27	13	TRBD2	ASSPPGLSYNEQF
TRBJ2-5	TRBV18	11	-	ASFSAVQETQY
TRBJ1-5	TRBV13	12	-	ASSERGGNQPQH
TRBJ1-3	TRBV7-2	13	-	ASTPRRSSGNTIY
TRBJ1-2	TRBV9	10	TRBD1	ASSVDRGFYT
TRBJ2-2	TRBV7-2	14	-	ASSLDGGSDTGELF
TRBJ1-1	TRBV7-6	12	-	ASSAQPRGTEAF
TRBJ1-2	TRBV6-5	10	-	ASSRVGGGYT
TRBJ2-3	TRBV7-2	13	TRBD2	ASSLSSGGGDTQY
TRBJ1-3	TRBV9	12	-	ASSVTVSGNTIY
TRBJ2-1	TRBV6-1	11	TRBD1	ASSSRQGFEQF
TRBJ2-5	TRBV29-1	12	-	SVAGTGRGETQY
TRBJ2-6	TRBV30	13	-	AWSASGSGANVLT
TRBJ1-2	TRBV29-1	14	-	SVGSTPRTGNYGYT